This T cell receptor beta chain was captured in a study of blood T cells in healthy people across ages. Germline V gene data show CDR1 as SEHNR and CDR2 as FQNEAQ (reference sequence). Deletions cut 5 bases from V and 8 bases from J, with 18 bases between. The CDR3 covers 14 residues. The authors ran a second PCR of 7 to 11 cycles using a sample-barcoded 5' primer and a J-beta primer mix. Each CDR3 protein is one row after TCRdb ran MiXCR on the 5' RACE reads. The data hold more than 650,000 distinct CDR3 sequences, with about 20% observed a single time. Per sample, no less than 5 micrograms of total RNA were extracted.

This clonotype originated in a man between 65 and 85 years old in good health. The chain links TRBV7-9 to TRBJ1-2; D is unresolved. Sequenced sample: blood. In DNA form, the CDR3 reads TGTGCCAGCAGCCGGGAGAGCCCGCTATGGGGCTACACCTTC. Translated: CASSRESPLWGYTF.